This TCR beta chain came from a study of CD8+ T cells in alopecia areata. RNA extraction was followed by reverse transcription into cDNA, which acted as the sequencing template. This table comes from immunoSEQ multiplex PCR, and its TCRdb copy is limited to in-frame clones, with some not included. The sample yields about 190,000 clones, 60% to 70% seen once. As to treatment: oral pan-JAK inhibitor, 5-10 mg twice daily. CDR3 length: 14 amino acids. V was pared by 6 bases and J by 7 bases, with 8 bases of the junction left unmatched. Looked up from germline, CDR1 is SQVTM and CDR2 is ANQGSEA. V is TRBV29-1 and J is TRBJ2-1, with 11 bases matching TRBD2. This sequence originates from a human donor with alopecia areata. The material sequenced was CD4+ T cells sorted from blood, taken at week 4, from a patient treated with tofacitinib. Here the CDR3 DNA reads TGCAGCGTCAGAACTAGCGGGAGATTGAATGAGCAGTTCTTC. Amino acids: CSVRTSGRLNEQFF.